This T cell receptor beta chain appears in the sequencing data of a study of TIL therapy for anti-PD-1-resistant metastatic lung cancer. The overall study: Patients then received nivolumab; progressors got lymphodepletion, TIL and IL-2. Median tumor mutation burden was roughly 1.4 mutations per megabase. Study-level findings and limits: The cohort had more treatment-naive, never-smoker and oncogene-addicted patients than typical. The baseline peripheral repertoire was partially replaced by infused TIL clonotypes that later decayed.

Comment on this clone: Its specificity is not known.

V was pared by 4 bases and J by 0 bases, with 10 bases of the junction left unmatched. The CDR3 loop spans 20 amino acids. Germline V lookup: CDR1 WNHNN, CDR2 SYGVQD (reference sequence). Sequencing used immunoSEQ v3. This table comes from immunoSEQ multiplex PCR, and its TCRdb copy is limited to in-frame clones, with some not included. Found here are 45,000 to 60,000 clones, around 80% of them singletons; the top ten hold 4.8%. Described time point: pre-treatment sample, taken before nivolumab and TIL therapy. The sequences come from blood, collected at baseline. The chain has TRBV10-1 and TRBJ2-1; 15 bases line up with TRBD2. The source of this sequence is a woman aged 30 to 85 with non-small cell lung cancer. In DNA form, the CDR3 reads TGCGCCAGCAGTGGTCACTTGGGACTAGCGGGGGGTCCCTCCTACAATGAGCAGTTCTTC. This gives the protein CASSGHLGLAGGPSYNEQFF.